These 24 T cell receptor beta chains were sequenced from one sample in a study of beta chain features in type 1 diabetes. Expressed TCRB transcripts were sequenced because the isolated RNA had all been reverse transcribed beforehand. The repertoire was sequenced with immunoSEQ multiplex PCR; TCRdb's copy has only in-frame clones and lacks some. The sample has 250,000 or so clones, 25% to 30% seen once. The specimen was central memory CD4+ T cells from blood. The receptors were gathered from a man younger than 45 in good health.

V is TRBV6-5 and J is TRBJ1-6; tentatively, D is TRBD1 (5 bases). The CDR3 spans 15 residues. The V gene lost 6 bases and the J gene lost 7 bases, with 16 bases spanning the gap. In germline, CDR1 is MNHEY, CDR2 SVGAGI. DNA of the CDR3: TGTGCCAGCAGCACGGGGTGGGGACCCAATTCACCCCTCCACTTT. Its protein is CASSTGWGPNSPLHF.

The V call is TRBV5-1, the J call TRBJ2-7; the D gene is possibly TRBD1 (5 bases). The CDR3 runs 14 residues. V dropped 3 bases and J dropped 6 bases, with 16 bases sitting between them. Germline V gene sequence: CDR1 SGHRS, CDR2 YFSETQ. CDR3 nucleotides: TGCGCCAGCAGCTGGAACGCAGGGCGGCCCGAGCAGTACTTC. Translating gives CASSWNAGRPEQYF. Full variable domain (outside the CDR3, taken from reference TRBV5-1 and TRBJ2-7): KAGVTQTPRYLIKTRGQQVTLSCSPISGHRSVSWYQQTPGQGLQFLFEYFSETQRNKGNFPGRFSGRQFSNSRSEMNVSTLELGDSALYLCASSWNAGRPEQYFGPGTRLTVT.

CDR3: CASSVQQGGNSPLHF. In nucleotides, the CDR3 is TGTGCCAGCAGCGTTCAACAGGGTGGGAATTCACCCCTCCACTTT. The chain uses TRBV9 and TRBJ1-6, with a possible D match to TRBD1 (6 bases). Germline V gene sequence: CDR1 SGDLS, CDR2 YYNGEE. This CDR3 contains 15 residues. V was pared by 2 bases and J by 7 bases, with 13 bases between. Combining the CDR3 with reference TRBV9 and TRBJ1-6 gives the whole variable domain DSGVTQTPKHLITATGQRVTLRCSPRSGDLSVYWYQQSLDQGLQFLIQYYNGEERAKGNILERFSAQQFPDLHSELNLSSLELGDSALYFCASSVQQGGNSPLHFGNGTRLTVT.

This clone was seen at least ten times. This sample includes further DNA sequences coding for the same CDR3. The CDR3: CASSLGDNYGYTF. CDR3 coding DNA: TGCGCCAGCAGCTTGGGAGATAACTATGGCTACACCTTC. V and J are TRBV5-1 and TRBJ1-2; D remains unclear. The CDR3 sequence is 13 residues long. Germline CDR1 reads SGHRS; CDR2 reads YFSETQ. V shed 0 bases and J shed 1 base, with 4 bases lying between them.

The V and J genes are TRBV28 and TRBJ1-5; D uncertain. The germline CDR1 and CDR2 sequences are MDHEN and SYDVKM. Trimming removed 4 bases at V and 5 bases at J, with 18 bases between. CDR3 length: 16 residues. Here the CDR3 DNA reads TGTGCCAGCAGTTCCCTAGGTGATCTTCGGGATCAGCCCCAGCATTTT. Translating gives CASSSLGDLRDQPQHF.

This chain joins TRBV7-9 and TRBJ2-3; 11 nucleotides align to TRBD2. This CDR3 contains 18 residues. Germline values: CDR1 SEHNR, CDR2 FQNEAQ (reference sequence). With V trimmed by 5 bases and J by 1 base, 11 bases remained unmatched. CDR3 nucleotides: TGTGCCAGCAGCCTCCCTCCCAGACTAGCGGGGCGCACAGATACGCAGTATTTT. Amino acid sequence: CASSLPPRLAGRTDTQYF.

This clone has a handful of counts. In the same sample, other DNA sequences code for this CDR3. This chain uses TRBV4-1 with TRBJ2-7, with a tentative D call TRBD1 (5 bases). V shed 1 base and J shed 0 bases, with 7 bases lying between them. Germline V gives CDR1 MGHRA, CDR2 YSYEKL. The length of the CDR3 is 14 residues. The CDR3 region has the DNA TGCGCCAGCAGCCAAGGGCAGGGCTCCTACGAGCAGTACTTC. It yields the protein CASSQGQGSYEQYF.

The J gene is TRBJ2-5, the V gene TRBV2; D might be TRBD2 (5 bases). V was cut by 6 bases and J by 4 bases, with 12 bases left in between. The CDR3 is 13 amino acids. Germline V gives CDR1 SNHLY, CDR2 FYNNEI. The CDR3 spells CASSREETETQYF. The CDR3 DNA reads as TGTGCCAGCAGCCGGGAAGAGACAGAGACCCAGTACTTC.

As regards this clone: Other DNA sequences of this sample code for an identical CDR3. V gene TRBV9 combines with J gene TRBJ1-5; D uncertain. Germline V CDR1 and CDR2: SGDLS, YYNGEE. V shed 0 bases and J shed 4 bases, with 5 bases lying between them. This CDR3 contains 13 residues. DNA of the CDR3: TGTGCCAGCAGCGTAGGGGAAAATCAGCCCCAGCATTTT. Translation: CASSVGENQPQHF.

This rearrangement joins TRBV12-5 to TRBJ1-1; D is perhaps TRBD1 (5 bases). This CDR3 has 14 amino acids. V gave up 2 bases and J gave up 5 bases, with 12 bases separating them. Germline CDR1 reads LGHNT; CDR2 reads FRNRAP. CDR3 in DNA: TGTGCTAGTGGTTTGCCCCAAAAGGGGACTGAAGCTTTCTTT. Amino acids: CASGLPQKGTEAFF.

The gene calls are TRBV7-2 and TRBJ1-1; maybe TRBD1 (5 bases). Trimming shortened V by 0 bases and J by 4 bases, and 12 bases separated the two germline ends. The germline V gene encodes CDR1 SGHTA and CDR2 FQGNSA. This CDR3 has 15 residues. CDR3 DNA: TGTGCCAGCAGCTTAGCTGGCAGGGTGGGCACTGAAGCTTTCTTT. The encoded protein is CASSLAGRVGTEAFF.

This clone was seen a few times. The chain recombines TRBV6-5 with TRBJ1-2; D is unclear. V lost 6 bases to trimming and J lost 2 bases, with 13 bases between them. Germline assignment: CDR1 MNHEY and CDR2 SVGAGI. CDR3 size: 14 residues. CDR3 coding DNA: TGTGCCAGCAGCAAGGAATCTTGGAACTATGGCTACACCTTC. This sequence encodes CASSKESWNYGYTF.

This chain connects TRBV18 to TRBJ2-1; tentative D call: TRBD2 (5 bases). From germline, CDR1 is KGHSH and CDR2 LQKENI. The length of the CDR3 is 17 residues. Trimming took 2 bases from V and 1 from J, leaving 15 bases between them. CDR3 residues: CASSPMSAGGSYNEQFF. For the CDR3, the DNA is TGTGCCAGCTCACCAATGAGCGCAGGCGGGTCCTACAATGAGCAGTTCTTC.

V is TRBV29-1 and J is TRBJ2-7; TRBD1 aligns across 8 bases. There are 15 residues in the CDR3. V dropped 5 bases and J dropped 2; count of bases not matched to a gene: 11. Per the germline V gene, CDR1 is SQVTM and CDR2 is ANQGSEA. CDR3: CSVFAPVQGAYEQYF. CDR3 sequence (DNA): TGCAGCGTTTTCGCCCCCGTACAGGGGGCCTACGAGCAGTACTTC.

This clone was found a few times. V gene TRBV25-1 combines with J gene TRBJ2-3; TRBD2 agrees at 8 bases. CDR1 and CDR2 (germline): MGHDK, SYGVNS. Germline trimming cut 2 bases from V and 0 bases from J; bases unmatched to any gene: 10. This CDR3 has 18 amino acids. CDR3 bases: TGTGCCAGCAGTGAAGGCTCCGCGGGGGGCACCAGCACAGATACGCAGTATTTT. It codes for CASSEGSAGGTSTDTQYF. Variable domain in full (rest from reference TRBV25-1 and TRBJ2-3): EADIYQTPRYLVIGTGKKITLECSQTMGHDKMYWYQQDPGMELHLIHYSYGVNSTEKGDLSSESTVSRIRTEHFPLTLESARPSHTSQYLCASSEGSAGGTSTDTQYFGPGTRLTVL.

This clone appeared a few times. The chain has TRBV29-1 and TRBJ1-4; D is unclear. The CDR3 is 13 residues long. Deletions cut 4 bases from V and 8 bases from J, with 14 bases between. Germline assignment: CDR1 SQVTM and CDR2 ANQGSEA. CDR3 in DNA: TGCAGCGTTGGGGAGTCGAAGGTCGAAAAACTGTTTTTT. As protein: CSVGESKVEKLFF.

The CDR3 DNA reads TGTGCCAGCAGTGCCGAGGAACAGCCCCAGCATTTT. This encodes CASSAEEQPQHF. The V gene is TRBV2, the J gene TRBJ1-5; no reliable D call. V shed 4 bases and J shed 7 bases, with 8 bases lying between them. Germline loops: CDR1 SNHLY, CDR2 FYNNEI. The CDR3 extends over 12 amino acids.

This clone was detected only a few times. The sample holds other DNA sequences that translate to the same CDR3. The genes are TRBV29-1 and TRBJ2-3; no firm D call. The length of the CDR3 is 13 residues. The V gene's germline CDR1 is SQVTM and CDR2 ANQGSEA. The V end lost 2 bases, the J end lost 0 bases, and 6 bases lay between the germline ends. CDR3 nucleotide sequence: TGCAGCGTTGAACCGGGCAGCACAGATACGCAGTATTTT. Translation gives CSVEPGSTDTQYF.

The chain joins TRBV6-5 to TRBJ1-4; D gene unclear. CDR1 and CDR2 (germline): MNHEY, SVGAGI. With 2 bases removed from V and 8 bases from J, the gap between germline ends came to 12 bases. This CDR3 is 14 amino acids long. The CDR3 DNA is TGTGCCAGCAGTTACGGAGGTAGAAACGAAAAACTGTTTTTT. As protein: CASSYGGRNEKLFF.

The chain recombines TRBV6-5 with TRBJ2-7, with D unresolved. CDR1 MNHEY and CDR2 SVGAGI come from the germline V gene. The CDR3 consists of 13 residues. With 6 bases removed from V and 3 bases from J, the gap between germline ends came to 12 bases. CDR3 bases: TGTGCCAGCAGGCTCCCGGGCGGCTACGAGCAGTACTTC. Its translation: CASRLPGGYEQYF.

The chain uses TRBV19 and TRBJ2-7; D unclear. There are 12 residues in the CDR3. CDR1 and CDR2 from the germline V gene are LNHDA and SQIVND (reference sequence). CDR3 sequence (DNA): TGTGCGCGCTGCAGTTTACCCTACGAGCAGTACTTC. Translating gives CARCSLPYEQYF.

To note about this clone: Distinct nucleotide sequences in the sample also encode this CDR3. The chain couples TRBV6-1 to TRBJ2-1, with D unclear. The CDR3 loop spans 15 amino acids. CDR1 and CDR2 (germline): MNHNS, SASEGT. Deletions cut 5 bases from V and 1 base from J, with 12 bases between. The CDR3 sequence is CASSLTVPSYNEQFF. The CDR3 nucleotides read TGTGCCAGCAGTCTAACAGTTCCGTCCTACAATGAGCAGTTCTTC.

Here the CDR3 reads CASSSDSGLGQFF. CDR3 nucleotides: TGTGCCAGCAGTTCCGACTCCGGGTTAGGGCAGTTCTTC. This chain connects TRBV28 to TRBJ2-1; no clear D gene. V lost 4 bases and J 12 bases, leaving 16 bases between the germline ends. CDR1 and CDR2 from the germline V gene are MDHEN and SYDVKM. This CDR3 is built from 13 residues. The full variable domain, in which reference TRBV28 and TRBJ2-1 provide the parts outside the CDR3, is DVKVTQSSRYLVKRTGEKVFLECVQDMDHENMFWYRQDPGLGLRLIYFSYDVKMKEKGDIPEGYSVSREKKERFSLILESASTNQTSMYLCASSSDSGLGQFFGPGTRLTVL.

The J gene is TRBJ2-5, the V gene TRBV29-1; maybe TRBD1 (7 bases). The CDR3 loop spans 16 amino acids. V was shortened by 4 bases and J by 3 bases, with 21 bases between the two germline ends. CDR1 SQVTM and CDR2 ANQGSEA come from the germline V gene. CDR3 residues: CSVAPVRDSSKETQYF. In DNA, the CDR3 is TGCAGCGTTGCACCAGTGCGGGACAGTTCAAAAGAGACCCAGTACTTC.